Below, 23 T cell receptor beta chains from the same sample are listed, as sequenced in a study of shared clonotypes between healthy human individuals. Data came from immunoSEQ multiplex PCR; TCRdb stores just in-frame clones and leaves some out. The sample lists roughly 1,600,000 clones, 98% to 99% occurring once. Sequenced sample: naive CD4+ T cells sorted from blood. Indicated subset: CD45RA+ positively selected. The source is a man between 25 and 39 years old in good health.

This chain joins TRBV4-1 and TRBJ2-7; weak D call: TRBD2 (6 bases). Trimming pared 6 bases from V and 4 bases from J, leaving 19 bases between. Germline values: CDR1 MGHRA, CDR2 YSYEKL. The CDR3 is made up of 15 amino acids. CDR3 loop: CASRFIAVSMYEQYF. CDR3 nucleotide sequence: TGCGCCAGCAGGTTTATAGCGGTCTCAATGTACGAGCAGTACTTC.

The chain joins TRBV9 to TRBJ2-5, with TRBD2 matching over 9 bases. Germline V gene lookup returns CDR1 SGDLS and CDR2 YYNGEE. After removal of 1 base from V and 5 bases from J, the junction contained 6 bases not matched to a gene. The CDR3 is 15 residues long. CDR3: CASSVLAGGPETQYF. The CDR3 nucleotides read TGTGCCAGCAGCGTACTGGCGGGAGGGCCCGAGACCCAGTACTTC.

The CDR3 protein is CASQLVSASRHQVYYNEQFF. CDR3 in DNA: TGTGCCAGCCAGCTGGTCTCGGCTAGCAGACATCAGGTTTATTACAATGAGCAGTTCTTC. V gene TRBV7-6 combines with J gene TRBJ2-1; TRBD2 might be the D (5 bases). The germline V and J ends were trimmed by 8 bases and 4 bases, with 33 bases remaining between them. Looked up from germline, CDR1 is SGHVS and CDR2 is FNYEAQ. The CDR3 is made up of 20 amino acids.

The V gene is TRBV18, the J gene TRBJ2-3; D is unclear. Trimming took 2 bases from V and 6 from J, leaving 12 bases between them. The CDR3 consists of 14 residues. Germline V gives CDR1 KGHSH, CDR2 LQKENI. CDR3 protein: CASSPDTHQDTQYF. The CDR3 DNA reads as TGTGCCAGCTCACCAGATACGCATCAGGATACGCAGTATTTT.

Written as DNA, the CDR3 is TGTGCCATCAAGGGGATTAGCACAGATACGCAGTATTTT. Translated, it gives CAIKGISTDTQYF. The chain combines TRBV10-3 with TRBJ2-3; possibly TRBD1 for D (5 bases). Trimming removed 7 bases from V and 0 bases from J, with 8 bases in between. Germline V gives CDR1 ENHRY, CDR2 SYGVKD. CDR3 length: 13 residues.

This clone was recorded only once. V is TRBV6-5 and J is TRBJ1-2; D not certain. The V end lost 6 bases, the J end lost 4 bases, and 18 bases lay between the germline ends. From germline, CDR1 is MNHEY and CDR2 SVGAGI. This CDR3 comprises 15 residues. The CDR3 loop is CASSGLPALLYGYTF. As DNA, the CDR3 is TGTGCCAGCAGCGGACTGCCGGCTCTCCTCTATGGCTACACCTTC.

As concerns this clone: Sequence at one end of the junction differs from germline and may be a read error. The gene calls are TRBV29-1 and TRBJ1-2; D is unresolved. The CDR3 runs 12 residues. CDR1 SQVTM and CDR2 ANQGSEA come from the germline V gene. The CDR3 coding sequence is TGCAGCGGTGAAGCGGTGAACTATGGCTACACCTTC. This gives the protein CSGEAVNYGYTF.

The chain joins TRBV19 to TRBJ2-1; tentative D call: TRBD2 (5 bases). There are 14 residues in the CDR3. Germline V gives CDR1 LNHDA, CDR2 SQIVND (reference sequence). V lost 4 bases to trimming and J lost 0 bases, with 7 bases between them. In nucleotides, the CDR3 is TGTGCCAGTAGTACGGGGAACTCCTACAATGAGCAGTTCTTC. Protein: CASSTGNSYNEQFF. Full variable domain (outside the CDR3, taken from reference TRBV19 and TRBJ2-1): DGGITQSPKYLFRKEGQNVTLSCEQNLNHDAMYWYRQDPGQGLRLIYYSQIVNDFQKGDIAEGYSVSREKKESFPLTVTSAQKNPTAFYLCASSTGNSYNEQFFGPGTRLTVL.

The chain has TRBV28 and TRBJ2-1, with TRBD2 matching over 11 bases. Germline CDR1 and CDR2: MDHEN and SYDVKM. V shed 9 bases and J 6 bases; nucleotides not matched to a gene: 7. The CDR3 length is 14 residues. CDR3 sequence reads: CASLAGGLGNEQFF. The CDR3 nucleotides are TGTGCCAGTTTAGCGGGAGGGTTAGGCAATGAGCAGTTCTTC.

In this sample, this clone turned up once. The V call is TRBV29-1, the J call TRBJ2-1; D unresolved. Germline values: CDR1 SQVTM, CDR2 ANQGSEA. This CDR3 is 10 amino acids long. The V end lost 3 bases, the J end lost 12 bases, and 9 bases lay between the germline ends. The CDR3 loop is CSVEHPTQFF. In DNA, the CDR3 is TGCAGCGTTGAGCACCCCACGCAGTTCTTC.

This clone was observed once. The rearrangement uses TRBV28 and TRBJ1-5; weak D call: TRBD1 (5 bases). Between the trimmed V and J ends, which lost 8 bases and 0 bases, there was a span of 20 bases. Germline lookup yields CDR1 MDHEN and CDR2 SYDVKM. There are 17 residues in the CDR3. The CDR3 nucleotides read TGTGCCAGCGGCAGAAGGGACGGATACTATAGCAATCAGCCCCAGCATTTT. Amino acid sequence: CASGRRDGYYSNQPQHF.

The V and J genes are TRBV7-9 and TRBJ2-7, with D tentatively TRBD1 (6 bases). The CDR3 is 15 amino acids. Looked up from germline, CDR1 is SEHNR and CDR2 is FQNEAQ (reference sequence). V was cut by 5 bases and J by 3 bases, with 17 bases left in between. The chain's CDR3 is CASSPRQVYFYEQYF. CDR3 nucleotides: TGTGCCAGCAGCCCCAGACAGGTCTACTTCTACGAGCAGTACTTC.

This chain links TRBV7-2 with TRBJ2-7; 10 nucleotides match TRBD1. CDR1 and CDR2 (germline): SGHTA, FQGNSA. The V gene end was trimmed by 1 base and the J gene end by 6 bases; junction bases not matched to a gene: 3. The CDR3 extends over 14 amino acids. The CDR3 DNA follows: TGTGCCAGCAGCTTAGGGACAGGGGGAGGCGAGCAGTACTTC. This encodes CASSLGTGGGEQYF.

Only a few counts were recorded for this clone. This specimen includes other DNA sequences encoding the same CDR3. The chain joins TRBV2 to TRBJ2-5; no firm D call. The CDR3 covers 11 residues. Germline-derived CDR1 and CDR2 are SNHLY and FYNNEI. V was pared by 5 bases and J by 1 base, with 2 bases between. This chain's CDR3 is CASSPQETQYF. The CDR3 DNA reads as TGTGCCAGCAGTCCCCAAGAGACCCAGTACTTC.

The V gene is TRBV7-6, the J gene TRBJ2-1; no clear D gene. The V end lost 5 bases, the J end lost 0 bases, and 14 bases lay between the germline ends. The CDR3 has 16 residues. Germline-derived CDR1 and CDR2 are SGHVS and FNYEAQ. This CDR3 reads CASSLIVLSSYNEQFF. In nucleotides, the CDR3 is TGTGCCAGCAGCCTAATTGTCCTTAGCTCCTACAATGAGCAGTTCTTC.

The chain recombines TRBV15 with TRBJ1-1; no definite D call. The CDR3 contains 15 residues. V gave up 1 base and J gave up 0 bases, with 9 bases separating them. Looked up from germline, CDR1 is LNHNV and CDR2 is YYDKDF (reference sequence). The DNA for the CDR3 is TGTGCCACCAGCAGAGTTCGCTCCATGAACACTGAAGCTTTCTTT. Translated, it gives CATSRVRSMNTEAFF.

This clone came up once. The gene calls are TRBV7-9 and TRBJ1-1; D gene uncertain. The CDR3 loop spans 15 amino acids. Germline CDR1 SEHNR, CDR2 FQNEAQ (reference sequence). Trimming removed 2 bases from V and 7 bases from J, with 17 bases in between. This CDR3 is CASSLLVGGISEAFF. In DNA form, the CDR3 reads TGTGCCAGCAGCTTATTAGTGGGAGGCATCAGTGAAGCTTTCTTT.

The CDR3 bases are TGTGCCAGCTGCCGCGACAGGGCCTCCTACGAGCAGTACTTC. Its protein product is CASCRDRASYEQYF. V and J are TRBV5-8 and TRBJ2-7; 7 bases match TRBD1. Germline V CDR1 and CDR2: SGHTS, YDEGEE. Trimming took 7 bases from V and 0 from J; bases not matched to a gene: 7. The CDR3 is 14 amino acids.

The V call is TRBV5-6, the J call TRBJ2-2, with D tentatively TRBD1 or TRBD2 (5 bases each). The length of the CDR3 is 15 residues. V lost 4 bases and J 4 bases, leaving 14 bases between the germline ends. Germline values: CDR1 SGHDT, CDR2 YYEEEE. The CDR3 nucleotides read TGTGCCAGCAGCCGCTGGGGACGAGGCACCGGGGAGCTGTTTTTT. Translation gives CASSRWGRGTGELFF.

The J gene is TRBJ2-3, the V gene TRBV5-4, with a weak D call TRBD1 (6 bases). Trimming stripped 4 bases from V and 0 bases from J, with 15 bases between. The CDR3 is 16 residues long. Per germline, CDR1 SGHNT and CDR2 YYREEE (reference sequence). CDR3 amino acids: CASSDGQRTSTDTQYF. The CDR3 nucleotides read TGTGCCAGCAGCGACGGACAGAGGACTAGCACAGATACGCAGTATTTT.

Concerning this clone itself: The sample holds other DNA sequences that translate to the same CDR3. The chain joins TRBV4-1 to TRBJ2-5, with D unclear. The CDR3 sequence is 13 residues long. Per the germline V gene, CDR1 is MGHRA and CDR2 is YSYEKL. The ends were cut back, 1 base at V and 2 bases at J, with 5 bases in the middle. Written as DNA, the CDR3 is TGCGCCAGCAGCCAAGGGGGTCAAGAGACCCAGTACTTC. It codes for CASSQGGQETQYF.

Comments on this clone: The sample contains more than one DNA sequence encoding this CDR3. The CDR3 spells CASSLTDTQYF. The CDR3 region has the DNA TGTGCCAGCAGCCTCACAGATACGCAGTATTTT. J is TRBJ2-3 and V is TRBV7-2; D unresolved. The germline CDR1 and CDR2 sequences are SGHTA and FQGNSA. The ends were cut back, 5 bases at V and 2 bases at J, with 2 bases in the middle. The CDR3 loop spans 11 amino acids.

The rearrangement links TRBV5-4 to TRBJ2-3; no reliable D call. Deletions cut 2 bases from V and 0 bases from J, with 16 bases between. The V gene's germline CDR1 is SGHNT and CDR2 YYREEE (reference sequence). The CDR3 loop spans 17 amino acids. The CDR3 loop reads CASSFGPSVVSTDTQYF. In nucleotides, the CDR3 is TGTGCCAGCAGCTTTGGGCCCTCAGTCGTTAGCACAGATACGCAGTATTTT.